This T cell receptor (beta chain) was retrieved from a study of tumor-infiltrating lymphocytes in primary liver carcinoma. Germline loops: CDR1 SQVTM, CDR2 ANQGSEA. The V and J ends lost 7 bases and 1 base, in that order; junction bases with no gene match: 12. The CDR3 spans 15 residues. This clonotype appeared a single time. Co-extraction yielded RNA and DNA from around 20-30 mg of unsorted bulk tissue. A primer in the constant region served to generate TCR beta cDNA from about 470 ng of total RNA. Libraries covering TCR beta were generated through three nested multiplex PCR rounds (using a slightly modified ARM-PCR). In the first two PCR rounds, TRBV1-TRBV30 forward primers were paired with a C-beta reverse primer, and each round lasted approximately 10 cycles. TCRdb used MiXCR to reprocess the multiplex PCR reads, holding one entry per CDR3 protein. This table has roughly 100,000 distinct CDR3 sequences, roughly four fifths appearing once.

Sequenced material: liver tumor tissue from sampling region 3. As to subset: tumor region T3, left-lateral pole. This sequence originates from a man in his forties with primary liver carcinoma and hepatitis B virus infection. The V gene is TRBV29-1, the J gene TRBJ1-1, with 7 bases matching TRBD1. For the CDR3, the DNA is TGCAGCGGAGGACAGGAAGGCCATCAGAACACTGAAGCTTTCTTT. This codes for CSGGQEGHQNTEAFF.